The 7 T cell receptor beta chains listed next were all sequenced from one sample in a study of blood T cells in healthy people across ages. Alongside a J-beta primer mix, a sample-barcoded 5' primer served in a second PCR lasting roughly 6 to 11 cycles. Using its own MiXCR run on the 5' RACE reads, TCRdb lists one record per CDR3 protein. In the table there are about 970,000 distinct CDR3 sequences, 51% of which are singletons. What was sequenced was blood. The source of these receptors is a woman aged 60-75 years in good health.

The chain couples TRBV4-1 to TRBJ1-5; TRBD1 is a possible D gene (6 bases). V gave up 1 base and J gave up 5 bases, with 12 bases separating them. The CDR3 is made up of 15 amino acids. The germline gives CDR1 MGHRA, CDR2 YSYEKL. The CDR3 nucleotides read TGCGCCAGCAGCCAAGCGGAGCAGGGGTATCAGCCCCAGCATTTT. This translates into CASSQAEQGYQPQHF.

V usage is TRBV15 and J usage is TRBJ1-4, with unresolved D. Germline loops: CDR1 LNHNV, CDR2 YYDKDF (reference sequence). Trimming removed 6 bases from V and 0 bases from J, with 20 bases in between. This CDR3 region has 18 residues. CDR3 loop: CATRRLWWQDATNEKLFF. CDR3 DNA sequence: TGTGCCACCAGGCGTTTGTGGTGGCAGGACGCAACTAATGAAAAACTGTTTTTT.

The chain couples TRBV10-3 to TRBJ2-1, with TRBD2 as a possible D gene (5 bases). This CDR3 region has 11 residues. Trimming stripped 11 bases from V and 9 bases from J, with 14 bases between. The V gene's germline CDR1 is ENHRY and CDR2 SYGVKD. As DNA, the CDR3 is TGTGCCCTGGGTAGCGAGGGTGAGCAGTTCTTC. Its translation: CALGSEGEQFF.

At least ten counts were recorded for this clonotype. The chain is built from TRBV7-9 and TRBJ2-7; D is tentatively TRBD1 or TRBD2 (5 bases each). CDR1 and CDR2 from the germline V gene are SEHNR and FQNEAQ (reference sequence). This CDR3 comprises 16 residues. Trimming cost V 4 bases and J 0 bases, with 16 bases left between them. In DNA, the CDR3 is TGTGCCAGCAGCTCTACGGACCGGGGCGGCTCCTACGAGCAGTACTTC. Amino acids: CASSSTDRGGSYEQYF.

CDR3 protein: CASSEGDRDEQYF. The CDR3, as DNA: TGTGCCAGCAGTGAGGGGGACAGGGACGAGCAGTACTTC. This chain joins TRBV25-1 and TRBJ2-7; the match to TRBD1 covers 9 bases. CDR3 length: 13 residues. Germline trimming cut 3 bases from V and 5 bases from J; bases unmatched to any gene: 2. Germline CDR1 reads MGHDK; CDR2 reads SYGVNS.

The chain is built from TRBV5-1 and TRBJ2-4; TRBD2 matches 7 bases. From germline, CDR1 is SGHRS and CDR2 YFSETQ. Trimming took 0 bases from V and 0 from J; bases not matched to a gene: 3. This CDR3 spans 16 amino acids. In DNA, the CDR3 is TGCGCCAGCAGCTTGGAGATAGCGGGAGCCAAAAACATTCAGTACTTC. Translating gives CASSLEIAGAKNIQYF. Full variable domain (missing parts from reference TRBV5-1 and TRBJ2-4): KAGVTQTPRYLIKTRGQQVTLSCSPISGHRSVSWYQQTPGQGLQFLFEYFSETQRNKGNFPGRFSGRQFSNSRSEMNVSTLELGDSALYLCASSLEIAGAKNIQYFGAGTRLSVL.

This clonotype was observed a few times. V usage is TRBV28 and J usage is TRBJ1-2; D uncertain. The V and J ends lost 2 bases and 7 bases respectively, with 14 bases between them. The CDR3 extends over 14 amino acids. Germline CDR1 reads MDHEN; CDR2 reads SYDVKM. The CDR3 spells CASSLIAETRGYTF. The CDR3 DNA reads TGTGCCAGCAGTTTAATCGCAGAAACACGTGGCTACACCTTC.